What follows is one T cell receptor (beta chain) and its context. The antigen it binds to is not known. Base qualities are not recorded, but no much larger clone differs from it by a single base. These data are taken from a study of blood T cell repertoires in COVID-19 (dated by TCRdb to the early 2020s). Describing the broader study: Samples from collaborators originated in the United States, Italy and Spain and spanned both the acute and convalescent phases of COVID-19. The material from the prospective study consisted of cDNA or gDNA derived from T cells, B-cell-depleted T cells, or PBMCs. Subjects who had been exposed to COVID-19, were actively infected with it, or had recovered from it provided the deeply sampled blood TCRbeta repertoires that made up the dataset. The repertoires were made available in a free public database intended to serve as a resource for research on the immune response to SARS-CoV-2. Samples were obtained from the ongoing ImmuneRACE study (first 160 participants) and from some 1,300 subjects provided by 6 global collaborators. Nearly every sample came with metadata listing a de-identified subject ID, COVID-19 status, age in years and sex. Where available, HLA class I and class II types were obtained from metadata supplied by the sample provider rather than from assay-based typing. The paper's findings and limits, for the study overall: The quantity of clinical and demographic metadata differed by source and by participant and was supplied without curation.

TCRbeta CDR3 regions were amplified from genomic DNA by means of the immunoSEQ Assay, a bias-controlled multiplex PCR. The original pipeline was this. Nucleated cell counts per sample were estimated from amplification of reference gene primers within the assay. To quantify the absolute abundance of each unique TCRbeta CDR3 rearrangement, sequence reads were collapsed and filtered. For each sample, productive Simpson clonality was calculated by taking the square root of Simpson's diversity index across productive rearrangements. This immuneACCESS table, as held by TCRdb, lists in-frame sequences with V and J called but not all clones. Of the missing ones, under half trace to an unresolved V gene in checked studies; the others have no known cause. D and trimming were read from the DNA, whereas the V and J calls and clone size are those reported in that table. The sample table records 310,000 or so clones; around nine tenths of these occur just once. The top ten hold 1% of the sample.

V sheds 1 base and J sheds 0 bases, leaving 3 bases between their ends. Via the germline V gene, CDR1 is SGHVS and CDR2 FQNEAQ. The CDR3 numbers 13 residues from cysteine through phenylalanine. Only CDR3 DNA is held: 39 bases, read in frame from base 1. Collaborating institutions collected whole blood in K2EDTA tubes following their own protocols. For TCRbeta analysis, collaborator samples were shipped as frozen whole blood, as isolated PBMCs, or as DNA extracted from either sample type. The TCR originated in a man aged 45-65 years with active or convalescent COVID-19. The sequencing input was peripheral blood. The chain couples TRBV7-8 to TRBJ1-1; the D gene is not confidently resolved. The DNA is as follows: TGTGCCAGCAGCTTAGTATTGAACACTGAAGCTTTCTTT. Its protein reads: CASSLVLNTEAFF.